Listed here are 21 T cell receptor beta chains from one sample, sequenced in a study of CXCR3-negative and CXCR3-positive naive CD8 T cells. For these TCRs, the target antigens are not known. The method, 5' RACE with UMI labels, was used to prepare the TRB cDNA libraries. TCRdb re-called the 5' RACE reads; one entry per CDR3 protein, DNA not given. The sample's table shows some 140,000 distinct CDR3 sequences. Broader study findings: CXCR3-negative naive cells had less hydrophobic TRB CDR3s than did CXCR3-positive naive cells.

Input material: naive CXCR3+ CD8+ T cells from blood. Subset of the sample: CD45RO-CCR7+CD27+CD95- naive CD8+ T cells expressing CXCR3 (TNR3+). Receptors originate from a human donor in good health. Some clones in this sample may be carry-over from other donors' samples.

Here the CDR3 reads CANSRQAHTDTQYF. This chain links TRBV28 with TRBJ2-3; TCRdb's D call of TRBD1 is untestable without DNA. The CDR3 runs 14 residues. The germline gives CDR1 MDHEN, CDR2 SYDVKM.

The chain has TRBV27 and TRBJ2-5. The germline gives CDR1 MNHEY, CDR2 SMNVEV (reference sequence). The CDR3 is 14 residues long. This chain's CDR3 is CASSFMGGRETQYF.

The chain uses TRBV13 and TRBJ2-7; the D gene TCRdb calls, TRBD1, cannot be checked with no DNA. This CDR3 is built from 16 residues. The germline CDR1 and CDR2 sequences are PRHDT and FYEKMQ (reference sequence). The CDR3 spells CASSLGGAGSPYEQYF.

The J gene is TRBJ2-7, the V gene TRBV5-4. The length of the CDR3 is 13 residues. CDR1 is SGHNT, CDR2 YYREEE, per germline (reference sequence). This CDR3 reads CASSFGFSYEQYF.

The CDR3 region is CASSSNPARLNTGELFF. The chain employs TRBV6-6 and TRBJ2-2; TCRdb's D gene call, TRBD1, goes unchecked for lack of DNA. This CDR3 is built from 17 residues. Germline V gene lookup returns CDR1 MNHNY and CDR2 SVGAGI (reference sequence).

V usage is TRBV7-9 and J usage is TRBJ2-7; TCRdb indicates TRBD1, and absent DNA this call remains unverified. Germline-derived CDR1 and CDR2 are SEHNR and FQNEAQ (reference sequence). This CDR3 is built from 13 residues. This CDR3 is CASSLASGNEQYF.

V is TRBV19 and J is TRBJ2-7; the TRBD2 assignment by TCRdb is unverifiable without DNA. Germline CDR1 is LNHDA and CDR2 is SQIVND (reference sequence). The CDR3 contains 13 residues. The CDR3 sequence is CASSAAGGYEQYF.

The chain has TRBV2 and TRBJ2-1; TCRdb calls TRBD2, which cannot be checked without DNA. The CDR3 runs 18 residues. Germline CDR1 is SNHLY and CDR2 is FYNNEI. CDR3 sequence: CASSTYETSGAYYNEQFF.

This chain connects TRBV14 to TRBJ2-1; checking the TCRdb D call of TRBD1 is not possible without DNA. Looked up from germline, CDR1 is SGHDN and CDR2 is FVKESK. The CDR3 is made up of 12 amino acids. CDR3 residues: CASSQDWTGNVF.

The chain recombines TRBV29-1 with TRBJ2-1. Germline assignment: CDR1 SQVTM and CDR2 ANQGSEA. This CDR3 has 14 residues. The CDR3 spells CSVDRSLSADEQFF.

The chain couples TRBV20-1 to TRBJ2-5; the D call of TRBD1 rests on TCRdb alone, since no DNA is present to check it. The germline gives CDR1 DFQATT, CDR2 SNEGSKA (reference sequence). The CDR3 runs 14 residues. The CDR3 sequence is CSASLRGTDGPQYF.

This rearrangement joins TRBV28 to TRBJ2-5; the D call from TCRdb, TRBD1, cannot be confirmed without DNA. Germline V gene lookup returns CDR1 MDHEN and CDR2 SYDVKM. This CDR3 region has 17 residues. The CDR3: CASSLGHRERGQETEYF.

The chain carries TRBV28 and TRBJ1-5; the D call from TCRdb, TRBD1, cannot be confirmed without DNA. The CDR3 extends over 18 amino acids. Per the germline V gene, CDR1 is MDHEN and CDR2 is SYDVKM. The CDR3 sequence: CASSQSSNTGSGNQPQHF.

The chain recombines TRBV6-5 with TRBJ2-7; the D call from TCRdb, TRBD1, cannot be confirmed without DNA. CDR3 length: 12 amino acids. Germline V gene lookup returns CDR1 MNHEY and CDR2 SVGAGI. The CDR3 is CASSSAGYEQYF.

The chain is built from TRBV7-7 and TRBJ1-1; TCRdb's D call of TRBD1 is untestable without DNA. The CDR3 loop spans 13 amino acids. Germline V gives CDR1 SSHAT, CDR2 FNYEAQ (reference sequence). CDR3 in amino acids: CASSPDSYTEAFF.

V usage is TRBV5-1 and J usage is TRBJ1-1; TCRdb's D gene call, TRBD1, goes unchecked for lack of DNA. CDR3 length equals 13 residues. CDR1 and CDR2 (germline): SGHRS, YFSETQ. The CDR3 reads CASSWARGTEAFF.

This chain uses TRBV2 with TRBJ2-2. The CDR3 has 18 residues. CDR1 is SNHLY, CDR2 FYNNEI, per germline. CDR3 in amino acids: CASSETVIGFANTGELFF.

V gene TRBV7-9 combines with J gene TRBJ2-5; with no DNA, the TCRdb D assignment of TRBD1 cannot be verified. CDR1 and CDR2 from the germline V gene are SEHNR and FQNEAQ (reference sequence). CDR3 length: 16 amino acids. CDR3 protein: CASSPGQGAQSETQYF.

The V call is TRBV5-1, the J call TRBJ2-1; TCRdb designates TRBD2, a call that cannot be tested without DNA. Germline V lookup: CDR1 SGHRS, CDR2 YFSETQ. The CDR3 is 14 amino acids. The CDR3 reads CASSSPSGVSEQFF.

This CDR3 is CASSQSPGTGPRSYEQYF. The rearrangement uses TRBV4-1 and TRBJ2-7; as DNA is missing, the TRBD1 call by TCRdb cannot be tested. The CDR3 is 18 residues long. CDR1 is MGHRA, CDR2 YSYEKL, per germline.

The chain has TRBV21-1 and TRBJ1-6; TCRdb returns TRBD1, unconfirmable since there is no DNA. TRBV21-1 is an annotated pseudogene. CDR3 size: 17 residues. This chain's CDR3 is CASSPRVGTVDYSPLHF.